The present T cell receptor (beta chain) was sequenced within a study of long-term antiretroviral therapy in people with HIV. CDR1 is MNHEY and CDR2 is SVGAGI in the germline V gene. The CDR3 has 14 residues. The ends lost 6 bases at V and 2 bases at J; junction bases unmatched: 3. At the survey level, the v3.0 immunoSEQ assay was run. Profiling relied on immunoSEQ multiplex PCR, and the TCRdb table lists in-frame clones only, not all of them. The sample lists 25,000 to 30,000 clones; roughly 80% were seen once. This receptor was taken from a man aged 40-49 years with HIV. J is TRBJ2-3 and V is TRBV6-5, with 9 positions matching TRBD2. The source was unsorted PBMCs, collected 3 years after starting antiretroviral therapy. The CDR3 is CASRGLAPTDTQYF. The CDR3 coding sequence is TGTGCCAGCAGAGGACTAGCGCCCACAGATACGCAGTATTTT.